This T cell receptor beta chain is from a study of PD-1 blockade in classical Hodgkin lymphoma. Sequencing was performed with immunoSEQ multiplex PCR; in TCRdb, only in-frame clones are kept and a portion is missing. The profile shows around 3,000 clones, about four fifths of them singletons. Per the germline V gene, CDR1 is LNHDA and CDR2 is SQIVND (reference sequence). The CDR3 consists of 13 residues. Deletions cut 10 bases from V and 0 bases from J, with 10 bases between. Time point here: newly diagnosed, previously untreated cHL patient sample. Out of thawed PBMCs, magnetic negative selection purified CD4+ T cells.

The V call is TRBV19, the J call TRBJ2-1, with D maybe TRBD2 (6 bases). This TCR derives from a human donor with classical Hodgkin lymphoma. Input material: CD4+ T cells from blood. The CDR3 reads CATAGNSYNEQFF. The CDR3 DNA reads TGTGCCACCGCGGGGAACTCCTACAATGAGCAGTTCTTC.